These T cell receptor beta chains were read from a single sample in a study of blood T cell repertoires in COVID-19. The assay was immunoSEQ multiplex PCR, and TCRdb's table has in-frame clones only and misses some. The sample lists tens of thousands of clones, around four fifths occurring once. The sequenced material came from peripheral blood. These receptors all come from a middle-aged man with active COVID-19. Both conserved end residues are part of each CDR3.

j_call cdr3_length v_call cdr3_aa
TRBJ2-1 17 TRBV5-1 CASSSIAVIEDYNEQFF
TRBJ2-5 15 TRBV7-2 CASSLAGTHQETQYF
TRBJ2-3 16 TRBV4-1 CASSQAQRLYTDTQYF
TRBJ1-2 14 TRBV28 CASTGQVLNYGYTF
TRBJ2-7 15 TRBV11-3 CASSTRQGWDYEQYF
TRBJ2-3 14 TRBV11-3 CASRGTSGTDTQYF
TRBJ2-2 15 TRBV6-4 CASKELAGGYGELFF
TRBJ2-7 12 TRBV28 CASSTRRYEQYF
TRBJ2-7 16 TRBV27 CASSLLVGTGMYEQYF
TRBJ2-7 14 TRBV6-5 CASSLDRGTYEQYF
TRBJ2-5 15 TRBV2 CASRDPAGPQETQYF
TRBJ2-6 16 TRBV3-1/TRBV3-2 CASSRRVSTGANVLTF
TRBJ1-2 14 TRBV5-1 CASSSGQSNYGYTF
TRBJ2-3 14 TRBV11-3 CASGAGDHTDTQYF
TRBJ1-1 15 TRBV6-5 CASIKRDRDPTEAFF
TRBJ1-1 14 TRBV7-9 CASSSGTDNTEAFF
TRBJ1-5 17 TRBV6-2/TRBV6-3 CASSYRTGGVNNQPQHF
TRBJ2-5 15 TRBV27 CASSRDSLYQETQYF
TRBJ2-4 12 TRBV19 CASGAGGGIQYF
TRBJ1-5 16 TRBV28 CASSPAGTLSNQPQHF
TRBJ2-5 15 TRBV30 CAWSAETGAQETQYF
TRBJ2-2 16 TRBV9 CASSAWTSVRTGELFF
TRBJ2-2 16 TRBV19 CASSIFSGSFHGELFF
TRBJ2-5 15 TRBV5-1 CASSLAGQGKETQYF
TRBJ1-5 15 TRBV27 CAMSGGQRSNQPQHF
TRBJ2-1 12 TRBV15 CATSRLNNEQFF
TRBJ2-7 15 TRBV28 CASSLIRTGGNEQYF
TRBJ1-3 15 TRBV11-3 CASTLTGNAGNTIYF
TRBJ2-7 14 TRBV28 CASRKLAGVYEQYF
TRBJ2-7 13 TRBV24-1 CATMGQNSYEQYF
TRBJ2-2 15 TRBV24-1 CATSSKGQNTGELFF
TRBJ2-7 16 TRBV5-4 CASSLKKASGTYEQYF
TRBJ1-3 15 TRBV7-6 CASSLERESGNTIYF
TRBJ2-5 15 TRBV7-8 CASSADRGLKETQYF
TRBJ1-1 15 TRBV5-1 CASSFQGLRGTEAFF
TRBJ2-7 15 TRBV27 CASSLSGGRVYEQYF
TRBJ2-2 19 TRBV11-2 CASSNPTNGTGTPAGELFF
TRBJ1-3 14 TRBV7-2 CASSPQGTGNTIYF
TRBJ1-1 14 TRBV27 CASSPDNMNTEAFF
TRBJ2-1 15 TRBV7-3 CASSLTWAGNGKQFF
TRBJ2-5 16 TRBV27 CASSLKAGGFRETQYF